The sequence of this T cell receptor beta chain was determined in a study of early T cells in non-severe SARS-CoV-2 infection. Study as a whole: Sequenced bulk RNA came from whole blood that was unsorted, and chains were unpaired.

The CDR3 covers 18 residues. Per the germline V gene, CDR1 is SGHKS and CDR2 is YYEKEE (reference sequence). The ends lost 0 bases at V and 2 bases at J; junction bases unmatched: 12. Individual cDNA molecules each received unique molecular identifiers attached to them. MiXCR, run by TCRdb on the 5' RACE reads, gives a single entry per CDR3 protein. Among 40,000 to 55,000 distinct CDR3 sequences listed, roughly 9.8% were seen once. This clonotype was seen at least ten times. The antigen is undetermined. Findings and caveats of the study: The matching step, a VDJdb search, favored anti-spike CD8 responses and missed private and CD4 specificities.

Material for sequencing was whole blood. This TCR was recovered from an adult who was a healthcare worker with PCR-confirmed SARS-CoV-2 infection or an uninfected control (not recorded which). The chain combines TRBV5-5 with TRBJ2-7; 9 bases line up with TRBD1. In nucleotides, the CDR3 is TGTGCCAGCAGCTTGGAACCGGACAGGGGTGGACTCACCTACGAGCAGTACTTC. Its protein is CASSLEPDRGGLTYEQYF.